This T cell receptor beta chain was recorded in a study of T-cell reconstitution after alpha-beta-depleted transplantation in children. Notes on the study in general: Among T cells one year after transplant, newly produced cells accounted for most counts and diversity. Some patients' high day-60 TCRbeta diversity was attributed to recipient cells surviving conditioning. Roughly two months post-transplant, alpha-beta T cells reportedly originated from several hundred graft clones that had expanded.

This clonotype turned up a few times. Its target is not known. The germline CDR1 and CDR2 sequences are SEHNR and FQNEAQ (reference sequence). The CDR3 is 17 residues long. The J segment lost 0 bases and the V segment lost 5 bases, leaving 6 bases of the junction unmatched. Preparation of the TCRbeta library was carried out with unique molecular identifiers. TCRdb ran MiXCR on the PCR reads and lists one entry per CDR3 protein. The table has about 460,000 distinct CDR3 sequences, approximately 10% seen once. The chain carries TRBV7-9 and TRBJ2-1; 11 nucleotides agree with TRBD2. Material: PBMCs, mostly from graft donor cells, obtained 180 days after TCRalphabeta/CD19-depleted stem cell transplant. This sequence was found in a female patient aged 2-9 years who had a stem cell transplant for aplastic anemia, so the T cells may come from the graft donor. The CDR3: CASSPGLAVSSYNEQFF. The DNA for the CDR3 is TGTGCCAGCAGCCCGGGACTAGCGGTGAGCTCCTACAATGAGCAGTTCTTC. Combining the CDR3 with reference TRBV7-9 and TRBJ2-1 gives the whole variable domain DTGVSQNPRHKITKRGQNVTFRCDPISEHNRLYWYRQTLGQGPEFLTYFQNEAQLEKSRLLSDRFSAERPKGSFSTLEIQRTEQGDSAMYLCASSPGLAVSSYNEQFFGPGTRLTVL.